The source of this T cell receptor (beta chain) is a study of monozygotic twins with inflammatory bowel disease. Germline V gene sequence: CDR1 GTSNPN, CDR2 SVGIG (reference sequence). The CDR3 is 12 residues long. Someone took a 2.5 ml blood sample from each of the donors. Study results and limitations: Those with IBD had lower TCRbeta diversity (inverse Simpson) than their healthy co-twins did. Relative clonotype sharing with others was diminished in IBD patients versus healthy twins, particularly with disease activity.

On this clonotype: Its antigen is undetermined.

Incorporation of UMIs carrying a 6-nucleotide sample barcode was performed by template switching. TCRdb re-called the 5' RACE reads; one entry per CDR3 protein, DNA not given. This sample contains about 420,000 distinct CDR3 sequences. The sequencing input was blood. This clonotype originated in a human donor with ulcerative colitis or Crohn's disease, or a healthy co-twin of an affected twin (not recorded which). This chain joins TRBV30 and TRBJ1-2. The CDR3 loop is CAWNQDAGGYTF.